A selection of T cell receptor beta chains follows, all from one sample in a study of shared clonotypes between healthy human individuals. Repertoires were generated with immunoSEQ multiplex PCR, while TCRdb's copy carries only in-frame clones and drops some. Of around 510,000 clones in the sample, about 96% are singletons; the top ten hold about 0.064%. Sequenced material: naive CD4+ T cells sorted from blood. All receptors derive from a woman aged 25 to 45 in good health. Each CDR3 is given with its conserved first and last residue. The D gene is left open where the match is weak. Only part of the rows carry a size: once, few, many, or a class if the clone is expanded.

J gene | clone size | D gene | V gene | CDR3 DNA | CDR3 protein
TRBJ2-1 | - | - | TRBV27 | TGTGCCAGCAGTTTTGTAGCGGACGGGGATGAGCAGTTCTTC | CASSFVADGDEQFF
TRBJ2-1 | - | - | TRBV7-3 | TGTGCCAGCAGCTTCCCAGGTATATCGGGTGAGCAGTTCTTC | CASSFPGISGEQFF
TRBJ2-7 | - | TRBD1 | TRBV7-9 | TGTGCCAGCAGCACCGGGACAGGGGGCGTCGAGCAGTACTTC | CASSTGTGGVEQYF
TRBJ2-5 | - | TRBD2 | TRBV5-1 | TGCGCCAGCAGCGCGGGACTAGCGGGAGGCGGGGAGACCCAGTACTTC | CASSAGLAGGGETQYF
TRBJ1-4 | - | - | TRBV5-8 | TGTGCCAGCAGCTTCATCGGTAATGAAAAACTGTTTTTT | CASSFIGNEKLFF
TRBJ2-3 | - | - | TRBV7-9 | TGTGCCAGCAGCCCCCTCCCGGCCGGGTTCCTCCCGAGCGGTACGCAGTATTTT | CASSPLPAGFLPSGTQYF
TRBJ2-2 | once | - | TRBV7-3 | TGTGCCAGCAGCTTGACAGACGCCGGGGAGCTGTTTTTT | CASSLTDAGELFF
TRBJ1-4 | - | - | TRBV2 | TGTGCCAGCAGTGGGACACCAACTAATGAAAAACTGTTTTTT | CASSGTPTNEKLFF
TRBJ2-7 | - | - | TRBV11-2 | TGTGCCAGCTCCCAATCCTACGAGCAGTACTTC | CASSQSYEQYF
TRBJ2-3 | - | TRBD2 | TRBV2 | TGTGCCAGCAGTGTGTCGAGCGGGAGGGAAGGCACAGATACGCAGTATTTT | CASSVSSGREGTDTQYF
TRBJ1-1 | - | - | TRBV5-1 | TGCGCCAGCACATCGGGGGCGACGGGCACTGAAGCTTTCTTT | CASTSGATGTEAFF
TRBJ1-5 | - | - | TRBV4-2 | TGTGCCAGCAGCCAAGCGGGGGGGCGCAATCAGCCCCAGCATTTT | CASSQAGGRNQPQHF
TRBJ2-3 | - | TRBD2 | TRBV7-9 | TGTGCCAGCAGCTTCGGGACTAGCGACACAGATACGCAGTATTTT | CASSFGTSDTDTQYF
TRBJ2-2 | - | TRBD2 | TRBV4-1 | TGCGCCAGCAGCCAAGATAATCGTCCCGGGAGGTGGGTCGGGGAGCTGTTTTTT | CASSQDNRPGRWVGELFF
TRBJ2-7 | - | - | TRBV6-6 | TGTGCCAGCAGTGACCGCGGAGGCTCCTACGAGCAGTACTTC | CASSDRGGSYEQYF
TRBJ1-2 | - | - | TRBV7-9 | TGTGCCAGCACCCTATCCTGGCAGGAAGGCTATGGCTACACCTTC | CASTLSWQEGYGYTF
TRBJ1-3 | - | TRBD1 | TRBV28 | TGTGCCAGCAGTTCCCTCGGGACAGGGATTCAAAGGAACACCATATATTTT | CASSSLGTGIQRNTIYF
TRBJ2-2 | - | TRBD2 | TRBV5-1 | TGCGCCAGCAGCTTGGCCCAACTAGTACTAGCGGGAGGCCCCACCGGGGAGCTGTTTTTT | CASSLAQLVLAGGPTGELFF
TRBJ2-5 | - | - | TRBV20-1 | TGCAGTGCCGTAAGGGAGACCCAGTACTTC | CSAVRETQYF
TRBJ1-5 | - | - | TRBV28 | TGTGCCAGCAAATCAGGGACTGACGGGGGTATTTTCAATCAGCCCCAGCATTTT | CASKSGTDGGIFNQPQHF
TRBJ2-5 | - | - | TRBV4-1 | TGCGCCAGCAGCCAAGAGGGAATGGACAGCCAGCAAGAGACCCAGTACTTC | CASSQEGMDSQQETQYF
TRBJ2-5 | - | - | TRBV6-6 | TGTGCCAGCAGCCCAGCGGGCTTAGAGACCCAGTACTTC | CASSPAGLETQYF
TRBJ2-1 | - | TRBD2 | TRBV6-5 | TGTGCCAGCAGTTACTCTTTGGCTAGCGGGGGAAATGAGCAGTTCTTC | CASSYSLASGGNEQFF
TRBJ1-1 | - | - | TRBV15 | TGTGCCACCAGCAGACCACAGGGCCTGGAAGCTTTCTTT | CATSRPQGLEAFF
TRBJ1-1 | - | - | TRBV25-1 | TGTGCCAGCAGTCCTCGGGATAACACTGAAGCTTTCTTT | CASSPRDNTEAFF
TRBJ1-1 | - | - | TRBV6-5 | TGTGCCAGCAGTAGAGGCGTGATGAACACTGAAGCTTTCTTT | CASSRGVMNTEAFF
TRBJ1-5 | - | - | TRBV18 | TGTGCCAGCTCACCAGGGCCCGGGAGAAGCAATCAGCCCCAGCATTTT | CASSPGPGRSNQPQHF
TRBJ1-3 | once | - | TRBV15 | TGTGCCACCAGCAGAGAGGGGGCCTCTGGAAACACCATATATTTT | CATSREGASGNTIYF
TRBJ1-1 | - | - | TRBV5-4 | TGTGCCAGCAGCTTGGTGAAGGGGCTGAACACTGAAGCTTTCTTT | CASSLVKGLNTEAFF
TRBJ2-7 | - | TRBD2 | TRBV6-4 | TGTGCCAGCAGTCCTAACCGACTAGCCCCGGTCTACGAGCAGTACTTC | CASSPNRLAPVYEQYF
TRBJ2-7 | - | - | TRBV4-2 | TGTGCCAGCAGCCAAGAGGCACTAGACTACGAGCAGTACTTC | CASSQEALDYEQYF
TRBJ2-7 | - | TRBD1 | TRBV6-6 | TGTGCCAGCAGTTACTTAGGACAGGGGTATGACGAGCAGTACTTC | CASSYLGQGYDEQYF
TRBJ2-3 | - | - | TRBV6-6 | TGTGCCAGCAGTCCAAGACAGGTCAGCACAGATACGCAGTATTTT | CASSPRQVSTDTQYF
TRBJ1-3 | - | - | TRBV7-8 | TGTGCCAGCAGCCAAGAAGTTCGCTCTGGAAACACCATATATTTT | CASSQEVRSGNTIYF
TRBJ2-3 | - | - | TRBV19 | TGTGCCAGTAGTATGAGTAGCACTCGGACCACAGATACGCAGTATTTT | CASSMSSTRTTDTQYF
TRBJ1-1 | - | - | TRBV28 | TGTGCCAGCAGTCCGGGGGGGAATGGAGCTTTCTTT | CASSPGGNGAFF
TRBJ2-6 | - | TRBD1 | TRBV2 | TGTGCCAGCAGTGAATATCAAGTTGGGACAGCTTTCTCTGGGGCCAACGTCCTGACTTTC | CASSEYQVGTAFSGANVLTF
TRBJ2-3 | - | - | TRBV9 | TGTGCCAGCAGCGTAGCTTTAGATACGCAGTATTTT | CASSVALDTQYF
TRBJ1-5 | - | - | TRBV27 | TGTGCCAGCTCTGCGGGGGCTAGCCAGCCCCAGCATTTT | CASSAGASQPQHF
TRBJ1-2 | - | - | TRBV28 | TGTGCCACCGATTACCACGGATACCGTAACTATGGCTACACCTTC | CATDYHGYRNYGYTF
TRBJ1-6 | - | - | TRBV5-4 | TGTGCCAGCAGCCCGGACACGGGTAGGAATTCACCCCTCCACTTT | CASSPDTGRNSPLHF
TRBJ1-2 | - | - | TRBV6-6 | TGTGCCAGCAGTTACGGGGTAACTTCTGGCTACACCTTC | CASSYGVTSGYTF
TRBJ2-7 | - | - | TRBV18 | TGTGCCAGCTCACCACGACAATGGTACGAGCAGTACTTC | CASSPRQWYEQYF
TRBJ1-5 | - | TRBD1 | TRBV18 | TGTGCCAGCTCACCTCAGACAGGGGCGAACAATCAGCCCCAGCATTTT | CASSPQTGANNQPQHF
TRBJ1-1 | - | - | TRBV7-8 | TGTGCCAGCAGTCCTACCCGGGTTAACACTGAAGCTTTCTTT | CASSPTRVNTEAFF
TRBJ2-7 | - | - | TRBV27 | TGTGCCAGCAGCAAATGGCGTGACACGGGCGAGCAGTACTTC | CASSKWRDTGEQYF
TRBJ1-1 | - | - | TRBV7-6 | TGTGCCAGCAGCTCCTTTGAGGGGACCACTGAAGCTTTCTTT | CASSSFEGTTEAFF
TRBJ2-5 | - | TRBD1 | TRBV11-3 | TGTGCCAGCAGCAAAGGACAGGGAATGGAAAAGACCCAGTACTTC | CASSKGQGMEKTQYF
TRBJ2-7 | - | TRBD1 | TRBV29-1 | TGCAGCGTTGGACAGGGGGTTTCGGGCGAGCAGTACTTC | CSVGQGVSGEQYF
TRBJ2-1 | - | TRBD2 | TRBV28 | TGTGCCAGCAGTTCGGCGGGAGGGCCGGGTGAGCAGTTCTTC | CASSSAGGPGEQFF
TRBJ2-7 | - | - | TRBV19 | TGTGCCAGTAGCGTAAGTCGGGGAGTGGGCGAGCAGTACTTC | CASSVSRGVGEQYF
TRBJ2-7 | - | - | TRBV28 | TGTGCCAGCAGTCAACCGGGACTCCAACTGGGCGAGCAGTACTTC | CASSQPGLQLGEQYF
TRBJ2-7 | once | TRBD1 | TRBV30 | TGTGCCTGGAGGACAGGGGGAGCCTACGAGCAGTACTTC | CAWRTGGAYEQYF
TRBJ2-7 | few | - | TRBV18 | TGTGCCAGCTCATTCTCGCGGGGTCTCTCCTACGAGCAGTACTTC | CASSFSRGLSYEQYF
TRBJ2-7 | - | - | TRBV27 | TGTGCCAGCACCCCTTTGCCCGCAGACGAGCAGTACTTC | CASTPLPADEQYF
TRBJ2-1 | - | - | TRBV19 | TGTGCCAGTAGTATCTCCGGGGGATCCTACAATGAGCAGTTCTTC | CASSISGGSYNEQFF
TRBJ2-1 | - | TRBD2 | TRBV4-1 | TGCGCCAGCAGCCAAGCTGGGGGGGGATACAATGAGCAGTTCTTC | CASSQAGGGYNEQFF